This TCR beta chain originates from a study of T cells in Graves' hyperthyroidism and ophthalmopathy. General study results and limits: Ophthalmopathy stood apart from stable hyperthyroidism in a 13 V-J model. Most clonotypes expanded in the thyroid (above 0.001) were also present in blood. Model-based prediction identified ophthalmopathy a median roughly 6.1 months prior to its onset.

TCR beta CDR3 region amplification was performed from RNA transcripts. First-round RT-PCR with HTBI primers amplified the TCR CDR3 region. TCRdb reanalysed the multiplex PCR reads using MiXCR and keeps one entry per CDR3 protein. The sample holds about 720,000 distinct CDR3 sequences; roughly 15% are singletons and the top ten take about 8.4%. In its sample, this clonotype was seen many times. Its matching antigen is unknown. Germline CDR1 reads MNHNS; CDR2 reads SASEGT. The CDR3 spans 14 residues. V lost 6 bases to trimming and J lost 6 bases, with 16 bases between them. The specimen was blood. The rearrangement links TRBV6-1 to TRBJ2-3, with a possible D match to TRBD2 (8 bases). This sequence originates from a young man with Graves' hyperthyroidism. DNA of the CDR3: TGTGCCAGCAGGTACGGGAGGGGGCCGGATACGCAGTATTTT. This sequence encodes CASRYGRGPDTQYF.